This T cell receptor beta chain appears in the sequencing data of a study of CD8 T cells in ankylosing spondylitis. This clonotype occurred a few times. No antigen is known for it. Germline CDR1 KGHSH, CDR2 LQKENI. The CDR3 is 15 amino acids. V dropped 2 bases and J dropped 1 base, with 11 bases sitting between them. Overall study results and limits: The authors reported significant enrichment of disease-linked clones in matched ankylosing spondylitis synovial fluid. Within ankylosing spondylitis blood, a TCR beta motif made up of eight highly homologous variants appeared to be characteristic.

For TCR beta, libraries came from quantitative 5'-RACE with molecular barcodes. TCRdb reanalysed the 5' RACE reads using MiXCR and keeps one entry per CDR3 protein. The profile covers roughly 700,000 distinct CDR3 sequences, with around 19% appearing a single time and under 20% taken by the ten largest. The sequenced sample was blood, either unsorted or a sorted T cell fraction (not recorded which). The clonotype comes from a male donor with ankylosing spondylitis. The rearrangement joins TRBV18 to TRBJ1-1; a possible D gene is TRBD1 (5 bases). For the CDR3, the DNA is TGTGCCAGCTCACCATCGGGGGAAAGGAACACTGAAGCTTTCTTT. As protein: CASSPSGERNTEAFF.